The sequence of this TCR beta chain was determined in a study of blood T cell repertoires in COVID-19. Study-level background: The origin of the acute and convalescent COVID-19 samples was the United States, Italy and Spain. In each case, the material was cDNA or gDNA derived from T cells, B-cell-depleted T cells, or PBMCs.

V lost 4 bases, J lost 3 bases, and 6 bases stayed unmatched. CDR3 length: 15 residues. The V gene's germline CDR1 is SGHDT and CDR2 YYEEEE. The authors' processing: Researchers report that nucleated cell counts were estimated from reference gene primer amplification. Some clones are missing from TCRdb's copy, which holds only in-frame ones; the method was immunoSEQ multiplex PCR. That table gives V, J and clone size, and the DNA gave D and trimming. The table records roughly 64,000 clones, 84% of them present only once. The chain is built from TRBV5-6 and TRBJ1-2; 10 bases are a match to TRBD1. The clonotype originates from an older woman with acute or convalescent COVID-19. The sequenced sample consisted of peripheral blood. The CDR3: CASSVDRGRDYGYTF. CDR3 in DNA: TGTGCCAGCAGCGTAGACAGGGGGCGCGACTATGGCTACACCTTC.